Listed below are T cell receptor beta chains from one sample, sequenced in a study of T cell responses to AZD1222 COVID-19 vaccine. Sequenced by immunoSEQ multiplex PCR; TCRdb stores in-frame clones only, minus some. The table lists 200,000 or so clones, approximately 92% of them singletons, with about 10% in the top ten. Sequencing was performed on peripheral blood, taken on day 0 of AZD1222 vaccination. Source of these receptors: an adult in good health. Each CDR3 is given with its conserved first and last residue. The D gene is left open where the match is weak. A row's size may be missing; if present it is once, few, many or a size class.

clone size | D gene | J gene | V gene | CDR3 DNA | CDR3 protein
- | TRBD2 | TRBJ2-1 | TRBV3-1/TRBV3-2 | TGTGCCAGCAGCCCCCAAGGTGGCGGGGGGGAAAATGAGCAGTTCTTC | CASSPQGGGGENEQFF
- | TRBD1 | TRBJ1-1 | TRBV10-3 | TGTGCCATCACTCGTGACAGGGCACTCACTGAAGCTTTCTTT | CAITRDRALTEAFF
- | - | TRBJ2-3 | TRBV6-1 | TGTGCCAGCAGTGGCCGGGACAGCGGGATACCTCTTAGCACAGATACGCAGTATTTT | CASSGRDSGIPLSTDTQYF
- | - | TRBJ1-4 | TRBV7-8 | TGTGCCAGCAGCTGGACGGGTGATGAGGAAAAACTGTTTTTT | CASSWTGDEEKLFF
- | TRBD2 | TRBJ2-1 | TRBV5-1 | TGCGCCAGCCCTTTGACTAGCGGGGCTCCGGAGCAGTTCTTC | CASPLTSGAPEQFF
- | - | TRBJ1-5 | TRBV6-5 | TGTGCCAGCAGCCCCCAGGGCAATCAGCCCCAGCATTTT | CASSPQGNQPQHF
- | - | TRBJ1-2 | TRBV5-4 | TGTGCCAGCAGCTTGATTCCGACCGATGGCTACACCTTC | CASSLIPTDGYTF
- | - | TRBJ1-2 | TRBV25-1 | TGTGCCAGCAGGAACGGGGCGAACTATGGCTACACCTTC | CASRNGANYGYTF
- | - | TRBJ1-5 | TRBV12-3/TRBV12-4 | TGTGCCAGCAGTTGGGGGAATCAGCCCCAGCATTTT | CASSWGNQPQHF
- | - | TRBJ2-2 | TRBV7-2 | TGTGCCAGCAGCTTAGTACGGACGAACACCGGGGAGCTGTTTTTT | CASSLVRTNTGELFF
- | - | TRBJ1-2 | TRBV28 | TGTGCCAGCAGTTATACTCAGGCCCATGGCTACACCTTC | CASSYTQAHGYTF
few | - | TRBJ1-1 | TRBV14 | TGTGCCAGCAGCCTAGTAGCCATGAACACTGAAGCTTTCTTT | CASSLVAMNTEAFF